This TCR beta chain was sequenced in a study of blood T cell repertoires in COVID-19. Turning to the study itself: COVID-19 samples from acute and convalescent phases originated in the United States, Italy and Spain. In each case, the material was cDNA or gDNA derived from T cells, B-cell-depleted T cells, or PBMCs.

V lost 1 base to trimming and J lost 1 base, with 10 bases between them. Germline values: CDR1 SGHVS, CDR2 FQNEAQ. CDR3 size: 16 residues. Profiling relied on immunoSEQ multiplex PCR, and the TCRdb table lists in-frame clones only, not all of them. This table has under 200,000 clones, over 75% appearing once. This clone was picked up a small number of times. This clonotype was sampled from a man aged 45-60 years with acute or convalescent COVID-19. The sequenced material came from peripheral blood. V and J are TRBV7-8 and TRBJ2-2; D not resolved. In DNA, the CDR3 is TGTGCCAGCAGCTTAGTTTCGGTGAAGAACACCGGGGAGCTGTTTTTT. Protein: CASSLVSVKNTGELFF.